Each of the 10 T cell receptor beta chains below was sequenced from the same sample in a study of blood T cell repertoires in COVID-19. Here immunoSEQ multiplex PCR was the method, and the copy in TCRdb shows in-frame clones only, minus some. The table has 150,000 to 200,000 clones, approximately 80% seen once. Input material: PBMCs or T cells enriched from blood (not recorded which). Receptors originate from a woman aged 50 to 60 who had recovered from COVID-19.

The chain recombines TRBV3-1 (or the pseudogene TRBV3-2) with TRBJ2-1; weak D call: TRBD1 (6 bases). Trimming pared 0 bases from V and 6 bases from J, leaving 18 bases between. Germline V gives CDR1 LGHDT, CDR2 YNNKEL (reference sequence). CDR3 length equals 17 residues. CDR3 sequence reads: CASSQEMGTLLINEQFF. The CDR3 DNA reads TGTGCCAGCAGCCAAGAAATGGGGACACTCTTGATCAATGAGCAGTTCTTC.

The chain has TRBV6-2 or TRBV6-3 and TRBJ1-1, with unresolved D. Germline V lookup: CDR1 MNHEY, CDR2 SVGEGT. The CDR3 runs to 11 residues. V gave up 0 bases and J gave up 10 bases, with 6 bases separating them. CDR3 sequence reads: CASSYSSGAFF. The CDR3 bases are TGTGCCAGCAGTTACTCGAGTGGAGCTTTCTTT.

V usage is TRBV7-9 and J usage is TRBJ1-1; perhaps TRBD1 as D (6 bases). Germline V gene data show CDR1 as SEHNR and CDR2 as FQNEAQ (reference sequence). The ends were cut back, 3 bases at V and 7 bases at J, with 18 bases in the middle. The CDR3 spans 15 residues. CDR3 region: CASSFFGRQGNEAFF. The CDR3 nucleotides read TGTGCCAGCAGCTTTTTCGGTCGGCAGGGGAATGAAGCTTTCTTT.

This rearrangement joins TRBV7-2 to TRBJ2-3; D perhaps matches TRBD1 (5 bases). The V end lost 8 bases, the J end lost 4 bases, and 22 bases lay between the germline ends. The CDR3 spans 16 residues. Per germline, CDR1 SGHTA and CDR2 FQGNSA. The CDR3 sequence is CASGIGWGPGPDTQYF. In nucleotides, the CDR3 is TGTGCCAGCGGAATAGGGTGGGGTCCAGGGCCAGATACGCAGTATTTT.

This rearrangement joins TRBV11-3 to TRBJ1-6; possibly TRBD1 for D (6 bases). This CDR3 has 15 amino acids. Germline CDR1 reads SGHNT; CDR2 reads YENEEA. V lost 3 bases and J 6 bases, leaving 12 bases between the germline ends. Written as DNA, the CDR3 is TGTGCCAGCAGCTTTTACAGGGAGGGTAATTCACCCCTCCACTTT. Translated: CASSFYREGNSPLHF.

This rearrangement joins TRBV7-2 to TRBJ2-7; TRBD2 might be the D (6 bases). V gave up 6 bases and J gave up 6 bases, with 15 bases separating them. Looked up from germline, CDR1 is SGHTA and CDR2 is FQGNSA. The CDR3 is 13 amino acids. CDR3 in DNA: TGTGCCAGCAGTTGGCTGGGGGACTCCGAGCAGTACTTC. Translating gives CASSWLGDSEQYF.

V and J are TRBV7-2 and TRBJ1-1, with D perhaps TRBD1 (6 bases). CDR3 length equals 13 residues. CDR1 and CDR2 from the germline V gene are SGHTA and FQGNSA. Trimming shortened V by 8 bases and J by 2 bases, and 12 bases separated the two germline ends. The CDR3, as DNA: TGTGCCAGCCTACAGGGCCCTAACACTGAAGCTTTCTTT. It yields the protein CASLQGPNTEAFF.

V and J are TRBV6-5 and TRBJ1-2; D unclear. CDR3 size: 15 residues. V lost 0 bases, J lost 6 bases, and 14 bases lay in between. Germline loops: CDR1 MNHEY, CDR2 SVGAGI. The CDR3 bases are TGTGCCAGCAGTTACTCGGGCAGAATAACCGATGGCTACACCTTC. It encodes CASSYSGRITDGYTF.

The chain combines TRBV9 with TRBJ2-7; 8 bases are shared with TRBD2. CDR1 and CDR2 from the germline V gene are SGDLS and YYNGEE. The CDR3 is 15 amino acids. Trimming at V came to 4 bases and at J to 5 bases, leaving 11 bases not matched to a gene. CDR3 DNA: TGTGCCAGCAGCATCGAGGGACTAGTAGGCCACGAGCAGTACTTC. It translates to CASSIEGLVGHEQYF.

This chain connects TRBV10-3 to TRBJ1-6; D is unresolved. Trimming removed 8 bases at V and 8 bases at J, with 10 bases between. The germline V gene has CDR1 ENHRY and CDR2 SYGVKD. The CDR3 contains 12 residues. This CDR3 is CAIGPRDSPLHF. DNA for the CDR3: TGTGCCATCGGACCGAGGGATTCACCCCTCCACTTT.